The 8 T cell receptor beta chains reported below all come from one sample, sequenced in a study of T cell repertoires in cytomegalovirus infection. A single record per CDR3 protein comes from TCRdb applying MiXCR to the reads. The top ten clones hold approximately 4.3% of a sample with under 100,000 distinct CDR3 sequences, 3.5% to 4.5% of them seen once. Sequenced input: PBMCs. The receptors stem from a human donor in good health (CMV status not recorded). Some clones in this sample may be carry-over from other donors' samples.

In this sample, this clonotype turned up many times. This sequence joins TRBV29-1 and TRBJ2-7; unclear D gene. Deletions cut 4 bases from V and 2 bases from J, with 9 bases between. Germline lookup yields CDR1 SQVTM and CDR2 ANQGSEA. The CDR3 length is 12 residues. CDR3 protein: CSVALETYEQYF. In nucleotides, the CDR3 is TGCAGCGTTGCCCTGGAAACCTACGAGCAGTACTTC.

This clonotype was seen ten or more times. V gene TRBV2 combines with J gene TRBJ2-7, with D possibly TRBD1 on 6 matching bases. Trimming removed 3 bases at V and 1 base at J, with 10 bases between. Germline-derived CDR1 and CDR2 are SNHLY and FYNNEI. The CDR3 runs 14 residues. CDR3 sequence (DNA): TGTGCCAGCAGTGATCTAGGACAGTCCTACGAGCAGTACTTC. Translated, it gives CASSDLGQSYEQYF.

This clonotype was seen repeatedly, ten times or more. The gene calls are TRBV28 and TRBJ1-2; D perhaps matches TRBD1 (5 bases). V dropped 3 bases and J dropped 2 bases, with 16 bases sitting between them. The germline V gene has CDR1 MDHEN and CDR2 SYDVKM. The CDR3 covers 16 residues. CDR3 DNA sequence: TGTGCCAGCAGTTTCCCGGGGGGAGGCCAGAACTATGGCTACACCTTC. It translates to CASSFPGGGQNYGYTF.

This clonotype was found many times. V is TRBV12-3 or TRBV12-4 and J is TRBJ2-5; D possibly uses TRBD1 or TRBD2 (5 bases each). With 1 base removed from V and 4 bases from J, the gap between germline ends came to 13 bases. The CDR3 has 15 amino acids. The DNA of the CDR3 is TGTGCCAGCAGTTTAGTGGGACGAGGAGGAGAGACCCAGTACTTC. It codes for CASSLVGRGGETQYF.

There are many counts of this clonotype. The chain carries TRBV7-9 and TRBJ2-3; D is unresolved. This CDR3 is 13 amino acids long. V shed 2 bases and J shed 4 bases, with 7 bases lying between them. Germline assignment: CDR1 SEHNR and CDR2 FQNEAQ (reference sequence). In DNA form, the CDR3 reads TGTGCCAGCAGCTTATTAAGTTCAGATACGCAGTATTTT. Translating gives CASSLLSSDTQYF.

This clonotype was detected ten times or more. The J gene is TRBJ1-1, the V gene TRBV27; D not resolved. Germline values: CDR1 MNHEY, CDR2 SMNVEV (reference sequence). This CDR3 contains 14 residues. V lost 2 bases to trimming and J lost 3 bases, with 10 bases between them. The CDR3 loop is CASSLTVQYTEAFF. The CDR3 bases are TGTGCCAGCAGTTTAACAGTACAGTACACTGAAGCTTTCTTT.

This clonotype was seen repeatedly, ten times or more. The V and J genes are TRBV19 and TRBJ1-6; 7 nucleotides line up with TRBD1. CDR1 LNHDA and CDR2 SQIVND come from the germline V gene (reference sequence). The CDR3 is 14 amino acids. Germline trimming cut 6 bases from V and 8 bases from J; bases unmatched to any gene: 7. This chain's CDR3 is CASRWTGGDSPLHF. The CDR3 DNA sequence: TGTGCCAGTAGGTGGACAGGCGGGGATTCACCCCTCCACTTT.

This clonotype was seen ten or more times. CDR3 in DNA: TGTGCCAGCAGCAAAGCAGGGGACAGCTCACCCCTCCACTTT. Translated: CASSKAGDSSPLHF. The chain couples TRBV7-9 to TRBJ1-6; TRBD1 aligns across 7 bases. This CDR3 contains 14 residues. Germline CDR1 reads SEHNR; CDR2 reads FQNEAQ (reference sequence). Trimming took 5 bases from V and 10 from J; bases not matched to a gene: 8.